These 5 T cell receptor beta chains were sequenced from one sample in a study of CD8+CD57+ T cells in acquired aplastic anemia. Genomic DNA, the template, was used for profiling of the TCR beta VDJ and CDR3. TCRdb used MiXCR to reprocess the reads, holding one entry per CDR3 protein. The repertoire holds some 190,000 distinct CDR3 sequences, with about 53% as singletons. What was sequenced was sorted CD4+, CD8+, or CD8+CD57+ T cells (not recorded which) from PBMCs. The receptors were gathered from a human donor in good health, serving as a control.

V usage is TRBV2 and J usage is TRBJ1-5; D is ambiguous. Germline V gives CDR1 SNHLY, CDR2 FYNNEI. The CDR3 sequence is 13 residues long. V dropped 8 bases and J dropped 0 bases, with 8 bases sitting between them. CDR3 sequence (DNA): TGTGCCAGCGCATGGTTTAGCAATCAGCCCCAGCATTTT. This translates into CASAWFSNQPQHF.

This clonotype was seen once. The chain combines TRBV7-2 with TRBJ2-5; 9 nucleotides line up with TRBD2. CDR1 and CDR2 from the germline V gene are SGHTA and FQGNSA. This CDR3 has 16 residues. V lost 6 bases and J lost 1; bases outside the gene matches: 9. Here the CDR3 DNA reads TGTGCCAGCAGTCGTTCTTTGCGGGGGGGCCAAGAGACCCAGTACTTC. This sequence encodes CASSRSLRGGQETQYF.

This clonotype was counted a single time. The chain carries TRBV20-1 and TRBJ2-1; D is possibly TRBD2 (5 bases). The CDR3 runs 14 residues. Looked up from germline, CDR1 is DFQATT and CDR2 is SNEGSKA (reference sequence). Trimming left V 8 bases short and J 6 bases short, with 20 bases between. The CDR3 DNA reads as TGCAGTTCGCCTCGTAAGTCCGCGGGCAATGAGCAGTTCTTC. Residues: CSSPRKSAGNEQFF.

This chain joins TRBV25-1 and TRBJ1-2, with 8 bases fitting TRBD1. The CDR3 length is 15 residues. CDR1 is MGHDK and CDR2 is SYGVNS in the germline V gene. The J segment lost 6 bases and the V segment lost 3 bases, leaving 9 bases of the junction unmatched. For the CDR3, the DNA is TGTGCCAGCAGTGATTTGACAGGGGCAGTGGATGGCTACACCTTC. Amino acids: CASSDLTGAVDGYTF.

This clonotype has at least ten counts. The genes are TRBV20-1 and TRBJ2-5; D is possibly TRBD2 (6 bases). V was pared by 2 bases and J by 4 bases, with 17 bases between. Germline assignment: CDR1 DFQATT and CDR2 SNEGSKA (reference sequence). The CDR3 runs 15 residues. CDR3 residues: CSARPARGVGETQYF. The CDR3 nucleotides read TGCAGTGCTAGACCGGCCCGCGGGGTGGGAGAGACCCAGTACTTC.